The 9 T cell receptor beta chains given below trace back to one sample, sequenced in a study of identical twins. TCRdb re-called the 5' RACE reads with MiXCR, one entry per CDR3 protein. The sample records roughly 250,000 distinct CDR3 sequences, more than 12% being singletons. Sequenced material: memory (CD45RO+) T cells sorted from blood. The receptors stem from a woman younger than 30 in good health.

This clonotype was detected only a few times. The rearrangement links TRBV12-3 or TRBV12-4 to TRBJ1-2; TRBD1 agrees at 7 bases. The CDR3 is made up of 14 amino acids. V gave up 6 bases and J gave up 1 base; unmatched junction bases: 5. DNA for the CDR3: TGTGCCAGCAGCCCGGGACAGCATAACTATGGCTACACCTTC. It is translated as CASSPGQHNYGYTF.

This clonotype was observed a handful of times. The chain joins TRBV20-1 to TRBJ2-5; no clear D. The CDR3 covers 10 residues. CDR1 and CDR2 from the germline V gene are DFQATT and SNEGSKA (reference sequence). The DNA for the CDR3 is TGCAGCCCCACCCAAGAGACCCAGTACTTC. Its translation is CSPTQETQYF.

V and J are TRBV6-5 and TRBJ2-7; possible D gene TRBD2, 5 bases. CDR1 and CDR2 from the germline V gene are MNHEY and SVGAGI. This CDR3 has 10 residues. Between the trimmed V and J ends, which lost 8 bases and 7 bases, there was a span of 9 bases. CDR3 sequence reads: CASGPGEQYF. The CDR3 DNA reads as TGTGCCAGCGGGCCGGGGGAGCAGTACTTC.

This clonotype has at least ten counts. The chain is built from TRBV6-2 or TRBV6-3 and TRBJ2-5; perhaps D is TRBD1 or TRBD2 (5 bases each). The CDR3 consists of 14 residues. Germline lookup yields CDR1 MNHEY and CDR2 SVGEGT. The V end was cut by 7 bases, the J end by 4 bases, with 16 bases between. CDR3 protein: CASTGTPRRETQYF. CDR3 nucleotide sequence: TGTGCCAGCACCGGGACCCCCCGGCGAGAGACCCAGTACTTC.

This clonotype was detected only a few times. The chain combines TRBV12-3 or TRBV12-4 with TRBJ1-2, with no clear D. The CDR3 has 17 amino acids. V was pared by 6 bases and J by 1 base, with 21 bases between. Here the CDR3 reads CASRNTPPGLDNYGYTF. For the CDR3, the DNA is TGTGCCAGCAGAAACACGCCCCCCGGGTTAGATAACTATGGCTACACCTTC.

In regard to this clonotype: Compared with germline, one end of the junction differs, possibly owing to a read error. The rearrangement links TRBV5-5 to TRBJ1-2; possibly TRBD1 for D (6 bases). This CDR3 is 15 amino acids long. Per the germline V gene, CDR1 is SGHKS and CDR2 is YYEKEE (reference sequence). CDR3 DNA sequence: TGTGCCTGCAGTCTCGCCGAGGGGGAAAACTATGGCTACACCTTC. Translated: CACSLAEGENYGYTF.

The gene calls are TRBV5-1 and TRBJ2-1, with 7 bases lining up with TRBD2. Trimming at V came to 3 bases and at J to 2 bases, leaving 5 bases not matched to a gene. This CDR3 has 15 residues. CDR1 is SGHRS and CDR2 is YFSETQ in the germline V gene. This CDR3 is CASSSAGEPYNEQFF. CDR3 in DNA: TGCGCCAGCAGCTCCGCGGGGGAACCCTACAATGAGCAGTTCTTC.

This clonotype was observed a few times. The chain employs TRBV20-1 and TRBJ1-1, with D unclear. V was trimmed by 8 bases and J by 3 bases, leaving 13 bases between them. This CDR3 is built from 12 residues. CDR1 and CDR2 from the germline V gene are DFQATT and SNEGSKA (reference sequence). CDR3 loop: CSCLNWDTEAFF. In nucleotides, the CDR3 is TGCAGTTGTCTCAATTGGGACACTGAAGCTTTCTTT.

Turning to this clonotype: A junction end diverges from the germline sequence, so it may reflect a read error. The rearrangement links TRBV7-9 to TRBJ1-1; D unclear. Germline CDR1 SEHNR, CDR2 FQNEAQ (reference sequence). This CDR3 is 13 amino acids long. The CDR3 sequence is CASSLAAYTEAFF. The CDR3 nucleotides are TGTGCCAGCAGCCTAGCGGCGTACACTGAAGCTTTCTTT. Looking up the rest from reference TRBV7-9 and TRBJ1-1 gives the full variable domain: DTGVSQNPRHKITKRGQNVTFRCDPISEHNRLYWYRQTLGQGPEFLTYFQNEAQLEKSRLLSDRFSAERPKGSFSTLEIQRTEQGDSAMYLCASSLAAYTEAFFGQGTRLTVV.